The 26 T cell receptor beta chains given below trace back to one sample, sequenced in a study of cytomegalovirus exposure and HLA in healthy donors. Libraries were prepared by immunoSEQ multiplex PCR; TCRdb keeps only in-frame clonotypes and omits some of them. The data contain 150,000 to 250,000 clones, roughly 77% of them singletons. The sequenced material came from PBMCs. These receptors all come from a woman aged 25 to 39 in good health and CMV-seronegative.

The chain combines TRBV9 with TRBJ2-1; TRBD2 aligns across 8 bases. The CDR3 is 16 amino acids. V shed 0 bases and J 5 bases; nucleotides not matched to a gene: 7. The germline CDR1 and CDR2 sequences are SGDLS and YYNGEE. CDR3: CASSVGVAGGHNEQFF. As DNA, the CDR3 is TGTGCCAGCAGCGTAGGTGTGGCGGGGGGACACAATGAGCAGTTCTTC.

The CDR3 loop reads CASRLAGHNEQFF. The DNA of the CDR3 is TGTGCCAGCAGACTAGCGGGCCACAATGAGCAGTTCTTC. J is TRBJ2-1 and V is TRBV11-2; 9 positions match TRBD2. CDR3 size: 13 residues. V dropped 6 bases and J dropped 5; count of bases not matched to a gene: 2. CDR1 and CDR2 from the germline V gene are SGHAT and FQNNGV.

The CDR3 reads CASSIAEGGLSGNTIYF. The CDR3 bases are TGTGCCAGTAGTATAGCGGAGGGCGGCCTCTCTGGAAACACCATATATTTT. The gene calls are TRBV19 and TRBJ1-3, with D unresolved. Germline values: CDR1 LNHDA, CDR2 SQIVND (reference sequence). Trimming stripped 1 base from V and 0 bases from J, with 13 bases between. The CDR3 loop spans 17 amino acids.

The sample holds many counts of this clone. This chain links TRBV5-1 with TRBJ1-1; D is undetermined. This CDR3 spans 12 amino acids. V was cut by 7 bases and J by 6 bases, with 13 bases left in between. Germline values: CDR1 SGHRS, CDR2 YFSETQ. The DNA of the CDR3 is TGCGCCAGCGGGCATAGTAGTTCTGAAGCTTTCTTT. This gives the protein CASGHSSSEAFF.

CDR3 nucleotide sequence: TGTGCCAGTAGTATACGTCCAGGGGTGAACACTGAAGCTTTCTTT. Its translation: CASSIRPGVNTEAFF. V gene TRBV19 combines with J gene TRBJ1-1, with a weak D call TRBD1 (6 bases). The CDR3 spans 15 residues. Germline loops: CDR1 LNHDA, CDR2 SQIVND (reference sequence). Trimming left V 2 bases short and J 0 bases short, with 10 bases between.

This clone occurred a few times. The J gene is TRBJ1-1, the V gene TRBV10-3; D is possibly TRBD1 (5 bases). V dropped 8 bases and J dropped 1 base, with 8 bases sitting between them. CDR1 and CDR2 (germline): ENHRY, SYGVKD. This CDR3 comprises 12 residues. CDR3 bases: TGTGCCATCGGGGCCAGGAACACTGAAGCTTTCTTT. It specifies CAIGARNTEAFF.

The V gene is TRBV5-1, the J gene TRBJ2-3; 10 bases match TRBD1. This CDR3 comprises 16 residues. Germline V gene lookup returns CDR1 SGHRS and CDR2 YFSETQ. Losses at the gene ends were 2 bases for V and 2 bases for J; bases not matched to a gene: 5. The CDR3 loop is CASSLMTGGDTDTQYF. DNA for the CDR3: TGCGCCAGCAGCTTAATGACAGGGGGCGACACAGATACGCAGTATTTT. The whole variable domain, remainder taken from reference TRBV5-1 and TRBJ2-3, is KAGVTQTPRYLIKTRGQQVTLSCSPISGHRSVSWYQQTPGQGLQFLFEYFSETQRNKGNFPGRFSGRQFSNSRSEMNVSTLELGDSALYLCASSLMTGGDTDTQYFGPGTRLTVL.

The rearrangement links TRBV5-6 to TRBJ2-7, with 10 bases aligning to TRBD2. Losses at the gene ends were 1 base for V and 5 bases for J; bases not matched to a gene: 6. Germline V lookup: CDR1 SGHDT, CDR2 YYEEEE. The CDR3 consists of 15 residues. As DNA, the CDR3 is TGTGCCAGCAGCTTGACGACTAGCGGGTTCCACGAGCAGTACTTC. It yields the protein CASSLTTSGFHEQYF. Full variable domain (missing parts from reference TRBV5-6 and TRBJ2-7): DAGVTQSPTHLIKTRGQQVTLRCSPKSGHDTVSWYQQALGQGPQFIFQYYEEEERQRGNFPDRFSGHQFPNYSSELNVNALLLGDSALYLCASSLTTSGFHEQYFGPGTRLTVT.

The rearrangement uses TRBV5-1 and TRBJ1-4; TRBD1 is a possible D gene (6 bases). Trimming removed 1 base from V and 7 bases from J, with 14 bases in between. CDR1 is SGHRS and CDR2 is YFSETQ in the germline V gene. This CDR3 is built from 15 residues. The DNA of the CDR3 is TGCGCCAGCAGCTTGAGGGGGGGGACGAGTGAAAAACTGTTTTTT. This codes for CASSLRGGTSEKLFF.

The chain joins TRBV7-9 to TRBJ2-7, with D possibly TRBD1 on 7 matching bases. The germline V gene has CDR1 SEHNR and CDR2 FQNEAQ (reference sequence). The CDR3 is 16 residues long. Between the trimmed V and J ends, which lost 1 base and 6 bases, there was a span of 19 bases. In nucleotides, the CDR3 is TGTGCCAGCAGCTTAGAGCCTGGCAGGGGGGCCTCCGAGCAGTACTTC. Protein: CASSLEPGRGASEQYF.

This chain connects TRBV6-6 to TRBJ1-3; 8 bases align to TRBD1. The CDR3 totals 16 residues. Losses at the gene ends were 6 bases for V and 3 bases for J; bases not matched to a gene: 10. Germline-derived CDR1 and CDR2 are MNHNY and SVGAGI (reference sequence). This CDR3 is CASSRVTGDGGNTIYF. DNA for the CDR3: TGTGCCAGCAGCAGAGTGACAGGGGATGGTGGAAACACCATATATTTT.

This chain joins TRBV7-3 and TRBJ1-2, with D possibly being TRBD1 (5 bases). The CDR3 runs 14 residues. In germline, CDR1 is SGHTA, CDR2 FQGTGA. Trimming pared 3 bases from V and 6 bases from J, leaving 14 bases between. CDR3 loop: CASSFGGSLDGYTF. DNA of the CDR3: TGTGCCAGCAGCTTTGGGGGGTCCCTTGATGGCTACACCTTC.

The genes are TRBV7-3 and TRBJ2-2; the D gene is possibly TRBD1 (6 bases). The CDR3 sequence is 17 residues long. The ends were cut back, 1 base at V and 6 bases at J, with 18 bases in the middle. The germline gives CDR1 SGHTA, CDR2 FQGTGA. This CDR3 reads CASSLISGGHKAGELFF. CDR3 nucleotides: TGTGCCAGCAGCTTAATTTCTGGGGGACATAAGGCCGGGGAGCTGTTTTTT.

The J gene is TRBJ2-7, the V gene TRBV29-1, with D maybe TRBD1 (6 bases). The germline V gene encodes CDR1 SQVTM and CDR2 ANQGSEA. The CDR3 extends over 12 amino acids. Deletions cut 4 bases from V and 3 bases from J, with 10 bases between. CDR3 in amino acids: CSVAVTGYEQYF. CDR3 in DNA: TGCAGCGTTGCGGTGACAGGCTACGAGCAGTACTTC.

The chain recombines TRBV11-2 with TRBJ2-1; 7 nucleotides agree with TRBD1. The V and J ends lost 5 bases and 13 bases, in that order; junction bases with no gene match: 14. From germline, CDR1 is SGHAT and CDR2 FQNNGV. The CDR3 runs to 14 residues. The CDR3 nucleotides read TGTGCCAGCAGCCATTTCATCGAGGGGGCGGATCAGTTCTTC. Its protein product is CASSHFIEGADQFF.

CDR3 in amino acids: CASSRGEGGLETQYF. The CDR3, as DNA: TGTGCCAGCAGCCGGGGAGAGGGAGGATTGGAGACCCAGTACTTC. The chain is built from TRBV5-5 and TRBJ2-5; TRBD2 might be the D (6 bases). The V gene lost 4 bases and the J gene lost 5 bases, with 18 bases spanning the gap. Germline CDR1 SGHKS, CDR2 YYEKEE (reference sequence). This CDR3 spans 15 amino acids.

The chain employs TRBV29-1 and TRBJ2-6; a weak D match, TRBD1 (6 bases). Germline V CDR1 and CDR2: SQVTM, ANQGSEA. The V end lost 5 bases, the J end lost 2 bases, and 16 bases lay between the germline ends. The CDR3 runs 16 residues. CDR3 in amino acids: CSVLGAPETGANVLTF. The CDR3 nucleotides are TGCAGCGTTCTGGGGGCCCCGGAGACTGGGGCCAACGTCCTGACTTTC. The complete variable domain, with remaining parts taken from reference TRBV29-1 and TRBJ2-6, reads SAVISQKPSRDICQRGTSLTIQCQVDSQVTMMFWYRQQPGQSLTLIATANQGSEATYESGFVIDKFPISRPNLTFSTLTVSNMSPEDSSIYLCSVLGAPETGANVLTFGAGSRLTVL.

The chain carries TRBV5-1 and TRBJ1-3; 8 bases fit TRBD1. With V trimmed by 2 bases and J by 8 bases, 6 bases remained unmatched. Germline V gene sequence: CDR1 SGHRS, CDR2 YFSETQ. The length of the CDR3 is 14 residues. CDR3 coding DNA: TGCGCCAGCAGCTTTACAGGGGGTTCGGACACCATATATTTT. The encoded protein is CASSFTGGSDTIYF.

The chain couples TRBV7-2 to TRBJ2-5, with TRBD2 identical over 8 bases. J gave up 4 bases and V 1 base, and 14 bases lay outside the gene matches. Per germline, CDR1 SGHTA and CDR2 FQGNSA. This CDR3 contains 18 residues. CDR3 amino acids: CASSLGLGSGEGGETQYF. Written as DNA, the CDR3 is TGTGCCAGCAGCTTAGGGTTAGGTAGCGGGGAGGGTGGAGAGACCCAGTACTTC.

Worth noting for this clone: Its ends do not fully match the called genes, so a read error is possible. The chain is built from TRBV2 and TRBJ1-2; 8 bases are shared with TRBD1. Germline V gene data show CDR1 as SNHLY and CDR2 as FYNNEI. The length of the CDR3 is 14 residues. CDR3 in amino acids: CVTTQGGLNYGYTF. Here the CDR3 DNA reads TGCGTCACTACACAGGGGGGCCTAAACTATGGCTACACCTTC.

This chain links TRBV5-1 with TRBJ2-7; 8 bases map to TRBD2. The CDR3 loop spans 14 amino acids. Germline CDR1 and CDR2: SGHRS and YFSETQ. V trimming: 5 bases; J trimming: 5 bases; junction bases outside the gene matches: 9. In DNA form, the CDR3 reads TGCGCCAGCAGGGGAGCGGGAGCGTTACACGAGCAGTACTTC. Translated, it gives CASRGAGALHEQYF.

The J gene is TRBJ2-7, the V gene TRBV7-9; the match to TRBD1 covers 7 bases. The germline V gene encodes CDR1 SEHNR and CDR2 FQNEAQ (reference sequence). The length of the CDR3 is 15 residues. V shed 5 bases, J shed 0 bases, and the junction held 7 bases outside the gene matches. Here the CDR3 reads CASSHTGTASYEQYF. The CDR3 nucleotides are TGTGCCAGCAGCCATACCGGGACAGCCTCCTACGAGCAGTACTTC.

V is TRBV6-5 and J is TRBJ2-5, with D possibly TRBD1 on 5 matching bases. Germline lookup yields CDR1 MNHEY and CDR2 SVGAGI. The CDR3 sequence is 14 residues long. The V and J ends lost 10 bases and 3 bases respectively, with 18 bases between them. CDR3 DNA sequence: TGTGCCACCCTATCCTTGGGGCTAAAAGAGACCCAGTACTTC. As protein: CATLSLGLKETQYF.

The chain employs TRBV30 and TRBJ1-4; tentatively, D is TRBD1 (5 bases). V dropped 3 bases and J dropped 8 bases, with 19 bases sitting between them. Germline lookup yields CDR1 GTSNPN and CDR2 SVGIG (reference sequence). The length of the CDR3 is 15 residues. The CDR3 loop is CAWSVSGGLAEKLFF. The CDR3 nucleotides read TGTGCCTGGAGCGTATCCGGGGGTTTGGCAGAAAAACTGTTTTTT.

The rearrangement links TRBV5-4 to TRBJ2-3; D gene uncertain. V lost 0 bases, J lost 0 bases, and 11 bases lay in between. CDR1 is SGHNT, CDR2 YYREEE, per germline (reference sequence). The CDR3 covers 16 residues. The CDR3 sequence: CASSLAAVRSTDTQYF. The CDR3 DNA reads TGTGCCAGCAGCTTGGCCGCGGTTCGTAGCACAGATACGCAGTATTTT.

In its sample, this clone was seen a few times. This chain links TRBV6-5 with TRBJ1-2; TRBD1 aligns across 7 bases. Germline V gene data show CDR1 as MNHEY and CDR2 as SVGAGI. V lost 7 bases and J lost 4; bases outside the gene matches: 6. The CDR3 covers 13 residues. CDR3 amino acids: CASTPGDSYGYTF. The CDR3 nucleotides are TGTGCCAGCACCCCCGGGGACAGCTATGGCTACACCTTC.